These 10 T cell receptor beta chains originate from one sample sequenced in a study of blood T cell repertoires in COVID-19. Using immunoSEQ multiplex PCR, the repertoire was profiled, and TCRdb retains in-frame clones only, with some absent. The profile covers more than 300,000 clones, with about four fifths appearing a single time and about 5% taken by the ten largest. The material sequenced was PBMCs or T cells enriched from blood (not recorded which). These receptors originate from a woman in her forties or fifties who had recovered from COVID-19.

The J gene is TRBJ1-2, the V gene TRBV27; 8 nucleotides align to TRBD1. This CDR3 spans 16 amino acids. The V gene end was trimmed by 4 bases and the J gene end by 8 bases; junction bases not matched to a gene: 15. Germline CDR1 MNHEY, CDR2 SMNVEV (reference sequence). DNA of the CDR3: TGTGCCAGCAGTTCAACCCCCTGGACAGGGAATCAGGGCTACACCTTC. It encodes CASSSTPWTGNQGYTF.

Only one count was recorded for this clone. The chain is built from TRBV6-5 and TRBJ2-7; maybe TRBD2 (6 bases). Germline CDR1 and CDR2: MNHEY and SVGAGI. The length of the CDR3 is 13 residues. V was clipped by 8 bases and J by 1 base, with 12 bases between them. CDR3 loop: CASGRDGSYEQYF. CDR3 DNA: TGTGCCAGCGGGCGGGATGGGTCCTACGAGCAGTACTTC.

This clone has more than one count but fewer than ten. The chain combines TRBV9 with TRBJ2-7, with D hard to call. This CDR3 has 14 amino acids. Trimming took off 3 bases at V and 5 bases at J, with 15 bases between the two ends. Germline V lookup: CDR1 SGDLS, CDR2 YYNGEE. Here the CDR3 reads CASSALPPRDEQYF. CDR3 sequence (DNA): TGTGCCAGCAGCGCCCTCCCCCCCCGGGACGAGCAGTACTTC.

The rearrangement links TRBV19 to TRBJ1-5; TRBD1 aligns across 9 bases. The CDR3 has 14 amino acids. The ends lost 3 bases at V and 5 bases at J; junction bases unmatched: 2. Germline V gene lookup returns CDR1 LNHDA and CDR2 SQIVND (reference sequence). CDR3 sequence reads: CASSMTGGDQPQHF. The CDR3, as DNA: TGTGCCAGTAGTATGACAGGGGGGGATCAGCCCCAGCATTTT.

This clone came up once. V is TRBV23-1 and J is TRBJ2-7; the match to TRBD2 covers 8 bases. TRBV23-1 falls under the ORF class, with uncertain function. The V gene end was trimmed by 0 bases and the J gene end by 5 bases; junction bases not matched to a gene: 9. CDR3 length equals 16 residues. CDR3 amino acids: CASSQSTQREFDEQYF. CDR3 bases: TGCGCCAGCAGTCAATCGACCCAGCGGGAGTTCGACGAGCAGTACTTC.

This clone was seen once. This chain uses TRBV5-5 with TRBJ2-7; D is unclear. This CDR3 comprises 15 residues. Trimming shortened V by 1 base and J by 3 bases, and 14 bases separated the two germline ends. Germline CDR1 is SGHKS and CDR2 is YYEKEE (reference sequence). CDR3 sequence (DNA): TGTGCCAGCAGCTTGTATGCACAGCAAGGCTACGAGCAGTACTTC. It codes for CASSLYAQQGYEQYF.

This chain joins TRBV4-1 and TRBJ1-4, with 7 positions matching TRBD1. Trimming removed 4 bases from V and 8 bases from J; junction bases left unmatched: 10. Per the germline V gene, CDR1 is MGHRA and CDR2 is YSYEKL. This CDR3 region has 15 residues. The CDR3: CASSPTWGQSEKLFF. DNA of the CDR3: TGCGCCAGCAGCCCGACGTGGGGACAGTCAGAAAAACTGTTTTTT.

V usage is TRBV7-2 and J usage is TRBJ1-6; D gene unclear. Germline CDR1 and CDR2: SGHTA and FQGNSA. Trimming cost V 3 bases and J 4 bases, with 7 bases left between them. The CDR3 sequence is 14 residues long. The CDR3 DNA sequence: TGTGCCAGCAGCTTTGGGCAGTATAATTCACCCCTCCACTTT. The encoded protein is CASSFGQYNSPLHF.

A single count supports this clone. The chain employs TRBV29-1 and TRBJ2-1; perhaps TRBD1 as D (6 bases). Per the germline V gene, CDR1 is SQVTM and CDR2 is ANQGSEA. Trimming removed 8 bases at V and 8 bases at J, with 25 bases between. The CDR3 is made up of 15 amino acids. The CDR3 reads CSTGPDSHNLDEQFF. The CDR3 region has the DNA TGCAGCACTGGACCGGACAGCCATAATCTAGATGAGCAGTTCTTC.

The chain couples TRBV2 to TRBJ2-1; TRBD2 aligns across 8 bases. This CDR3 has 17 amino acids. Per germline, CDR1 SNHLY and CDR2 FYNNEI. The V segment lost 7 bases and the J segment 0 bases; nucleotides outside the gene matches: 11. The CDR3 DNA is TGTGCCAGCACCCGGGGGGGTGCAGGGAGCTCCTACAATGAGCAGTTCTTC. Translated: CASTRGGAGSSYNEQFF.